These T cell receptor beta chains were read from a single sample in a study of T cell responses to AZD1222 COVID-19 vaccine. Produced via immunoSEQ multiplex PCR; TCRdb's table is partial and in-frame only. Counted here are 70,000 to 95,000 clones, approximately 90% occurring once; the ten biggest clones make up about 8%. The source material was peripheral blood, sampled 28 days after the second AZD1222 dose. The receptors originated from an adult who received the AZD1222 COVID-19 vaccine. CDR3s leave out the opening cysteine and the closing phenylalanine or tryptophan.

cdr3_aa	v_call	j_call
ASSFQGRADTQY	TRBV27	TRBJ2-3
ASRLDRVGETQY	TRBV6-5	TRBJ2-5
ASSGVVYEQY	TRBV7-8	TRBJ2-7
ASSEGDRSYNEQF	TRBV2	TRBJ2-1
ASGLHYEQY	TRBV28	TRBJ2-7
ATVPNRVNEQF	TRBV30	TRBJ2-1
ASSQGAGALGETQY	TRBV3-1/TRBV3-2	TRBJ2-5
ASSPRGGINTEAF	TRBV7-9	TRBJ1-1
ASSLPGGYT	TRBV28	TRBJ1-2
ASSSQPKQPQH	TRBV12-3/TRBV12-4	TRBJ1-5
ATSRDQTASVGYT	TRBV15	TRBJ1-2
ASSGGTSGSNEQF	TRBV5-1	TRBJ2-1
ASSRTGKGNQPQH	TRBV18	TRBJ1-5
ASSPGGGPYEQY	TRBV11-2	TRBJ2-7
ASSEEGPTDTQY	TRBV6-1	TRBJ2-3
ASRGDLAAF	TRBV10-2	TRBJ1-1
ASSLGVTGDEQY	TRBV7-6	TRBJ2-7
ASSLFWGEETQY	TRBV7-9	TRBJ2-5
ASSQERTNYGYT	TRBV4-2	TRBJ1-2
ASSVEGALPYEQY	TRBV9	TRBJ2-7
ASRNMDITGTGSTYEQY	TRBV4-1	TRBJ2-7
ASSPRDWNTGELF	TRBV7-9	TRBJ2-2
ASSPFGTGVSETQY	TRBV28	TRBJ2-5
ASSYGHPPEEQF	TRBV6-5	TRBJ2-1
ASSQGLAGLYEQY	TRBV18	TRBJ2-7
ASSLEGQYEQY	TRBV5-5	TRBJ2-7
ASSFWTAYGYT	TRBV12-3/TRBV12-4	TRBJ1-2
ASSLVVTNEKLF	TRBV27	TRBJ1-4
ASGRGPEQF	TRBV11-3	TRBJ2-1
ATSEAVGGEKLF	TRBV15	TRBJ1-4
ASSAPPAGGRDEQF	TRBV9	TRBJ2-1
ASSVQGISSYNSPLH	TRBV5-6	TRBJ1-6
ASSFDRVYGYT	TRBV12-3/TRBV12-4	TRBJ1-2
ASSYGGLNQPQH	TRBV6-2/TRBV6-3	TRBJ1-5
ASRRDQPQH	TRBV28	TRBJ1-5
ASSPANTIY	TRBV7-6	TRBJ1-3
ASSLRRAQETQY	TRBV7-2	TRBJ2-5
ASTRGGELF	TRBV28	TRBJ2-2
ASTPDRAYYT	TRBV6-6	TRBJ1-2
SVEDGRYTGELF	TRBV29-1	TRBJ2-2
ASSQASDGLFTDTQY	TRBV3-1/TRBV3-2	TRBJ2-3